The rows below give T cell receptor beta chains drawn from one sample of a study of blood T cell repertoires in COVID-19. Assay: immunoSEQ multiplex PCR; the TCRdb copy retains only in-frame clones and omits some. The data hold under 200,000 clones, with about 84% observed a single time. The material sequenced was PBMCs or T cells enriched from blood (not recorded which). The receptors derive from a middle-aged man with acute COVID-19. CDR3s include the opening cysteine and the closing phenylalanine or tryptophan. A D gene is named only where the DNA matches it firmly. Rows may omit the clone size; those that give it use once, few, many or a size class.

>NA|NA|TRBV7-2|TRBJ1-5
TGTGCCAGCAGCTCATGGACGGGGGGCAATCAGCCCCAGCATTTT
CASSSWTGGNQPQHF
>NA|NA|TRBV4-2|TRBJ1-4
TGTGCCAGCAGCCAAGTGACAGGCGACAATGAAAAACTGTTTTTT
CASSQVTGDNEKLFF
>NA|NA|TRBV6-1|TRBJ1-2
TGTGCCAGCAGGGAAGAAAGGGGCGAGGGCTACACCTTC
CASREERGEGYTF
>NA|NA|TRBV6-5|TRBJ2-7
TGTGCCAGCAGACGTCAGAGCGGAGGTCACTACGAGCAGTACTTC
CASRRQSGGHYEQYF
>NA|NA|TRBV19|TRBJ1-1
TGTGCCAGTACCTCGGACAGCAAGGATACTGAAGCTTTCTTT
CASTSDSKDTEAFF
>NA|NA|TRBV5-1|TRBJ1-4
TGCGCCAGCAGCTTCTATCGAGGGGGAAGTAATGAAAAACTGTTTTTT
CASSFYRGGSNEKLFF
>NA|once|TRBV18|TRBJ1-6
TGTGCCAGCTCACCACGTGCAGGGCCCCAGGATTCACCCCTCCACTTT
CASSPRAGPQDSPLHF
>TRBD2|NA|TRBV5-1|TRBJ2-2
TGCGCCAGCAGCCCCGATCCTAGCGGGACCGGGCAGAGAGGGGAGCTGTTTTTT
CASSPDPSGTGQRGELFF
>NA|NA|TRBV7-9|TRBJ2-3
TGTGCCAGCAGCTTACTGGGGCCCGTCGGCACAGATACGCAGTATTTT
CASSLLGPVGTDTQYF
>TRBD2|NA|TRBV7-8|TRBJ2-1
TGTGCCAGCAGCTTAGGGGGGGGTAGCGGGAGGAAGACCTACAATGAGCAGTTCTTC
CASSLGGGSGRKTYNEQFF
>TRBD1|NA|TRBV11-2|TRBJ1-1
TGTGCCAGCAGCTTAAACAGGGGGCATGCTTTCTTT
CASSLNRGHAFF
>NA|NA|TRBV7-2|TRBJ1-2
TGTGCCAGCAGCTTAGCCTCGCACAACGGACCGGGAACCTTC
CASSLASHNGPGTF
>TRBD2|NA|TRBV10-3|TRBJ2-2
TGTGCCATCACCCAGCGGGAGAACACCGGGGAGCTGTTTTTT
CAITQRENTGELFF
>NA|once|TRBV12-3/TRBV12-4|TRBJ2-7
TGTGCCAGCAGTTTCCGCGGGGTCCACGAGCAGTACTTC
CASSFRGVHEQYF
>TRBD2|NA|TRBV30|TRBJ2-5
TGTGCCTGGAGTGAGGGGACTAGCGGGAGAAGTGAGACCCAGTACTTC
CAWSEGTSGRSETQYF
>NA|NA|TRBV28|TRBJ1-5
TGTGCCAGCAGTTTTTACCGGACCCAGGGCCCTAATCAGCCCCAGCATTTT
CASSFYRTQGPNQPQHF
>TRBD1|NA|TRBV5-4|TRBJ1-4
TGTGCCAGCAGCAGGGACAGGGGAGCTGCAACTAATGAAAAACTGTTTTTT
CASSRDRGAATNEKLFF
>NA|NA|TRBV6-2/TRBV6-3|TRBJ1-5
TGTGCCAGCAGTAAACCCTCCTCTGGGGGCCGGGAGCCCCAGCATTTT
CASSKPSSGGREPQHF
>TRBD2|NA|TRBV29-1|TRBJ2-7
TGCAGCGTGATTACAGGGACTAGCTCCTACGAGCAGTACTTC
CSVITGTSSYEQYF
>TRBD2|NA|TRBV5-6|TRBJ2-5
TGTGCCAGCAGCACGGGACTAGCGTTGGAGACCCAGTACTTC
CASSTGLALETQYF
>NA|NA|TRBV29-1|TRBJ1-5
TGCAGCGTTGGGGACATCGGCAATCAGCCCCAGCATTTT
CSVGDIGNQPQHF
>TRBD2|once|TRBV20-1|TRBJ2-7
TGCAGTGCTAGTAGCGGGAGGGCCTACGAGCAGTACTTC
CSASSGRAYEQYF
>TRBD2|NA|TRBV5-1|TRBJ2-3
TGCGCCAGCAGCCCTCGACTAGCGGATTTCACAGATACGCAGTATTTT
CASSPRLADFTDTQYF
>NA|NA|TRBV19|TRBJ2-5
TGTGCCAGTAGCCGTTACCAAGAGACCCAGTACTTC
CASSRYQETQYF
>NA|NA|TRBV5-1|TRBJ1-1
TGCGCCAGCAGCACCGGGACACCTACCACTGAAGCTTTCTTT
CASSTGTPTTEAFF
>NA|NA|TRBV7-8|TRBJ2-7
TGTGCCAGCAGCGCCCCTAGCGTCCAGATACTTTACGAGCAGTACTTC
CASSAPSVQILYEQYF
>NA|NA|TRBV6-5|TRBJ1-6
TGTGCGACAGGACGGTTGTTCTCACCCCTCCACTTT
CATGRLFSPLHF
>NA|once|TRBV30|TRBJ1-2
TGTGCCTGGAGTGTTCCTTTCTATGGCTACACCTTC
CAWSVPFYGYTF
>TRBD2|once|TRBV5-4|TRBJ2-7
TGTGCCAGCAGCTATGGGACTAGCGGGAGGGGCGAGCAGTACTTC
CASSYGTSGRGEQYF
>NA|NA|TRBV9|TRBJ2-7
TGTGCCAGCAGCCTAGACTACTCGACCTACGAGCAGTACTTC
CASSLDYSTYEQYF
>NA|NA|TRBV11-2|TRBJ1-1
TGTGCCAGCAGATATAGCGGGCAGAAAATTATGGAAGCTTTCTTT
CASRYSGQKIMEAFF
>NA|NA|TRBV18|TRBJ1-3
TGTGCCAGCTCCCCTCCGGGTCTGGGGGCCTACACCATATATTTT
CASSPPGLGAYTIYF
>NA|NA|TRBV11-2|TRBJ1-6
TGTGCCAGCAGCCCCAGACAGAAAAATTCACCCCTCCACTTT
CASSPRQKNSPLHF
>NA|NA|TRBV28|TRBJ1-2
TGTGCCAGCAGAGTCGGGCGTATGACTATCTATGGCTACACCTTC
CASRVGRMTIYGYTF
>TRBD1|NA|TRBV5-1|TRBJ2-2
TGCGCCAGCAGCTCGGGACAGATAACCGGGGAGCTGTTTTTT
CASSSGQITGELFF
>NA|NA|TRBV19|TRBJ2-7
TGTGCCAGTAGTTCTACAGCTATTTACTCCTACGAGCAGTACTTC
CASSSTAIYSYEQYF
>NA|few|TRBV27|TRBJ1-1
TGTGCCAGCAGTTTTCCAGGGTACACTGAAGCTTTCTTT
CASSFPGYTEAFF
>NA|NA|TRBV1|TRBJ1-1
TGCACCAGCAGCCAAGATCGTGTGGAGGGAGTGGGTGAAGCTTTCTTT
CTSSQDRVEGVGEAFF
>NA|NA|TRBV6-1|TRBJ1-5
TGTGCCAGCAGTGAAATAATCGGTCAGCCCCAGCATTTT
CASSEIIGQPQHF
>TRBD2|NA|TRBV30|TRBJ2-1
TGTGCCTGGGTTACTAGCGGGGGAGACAATGAGCAGTTCTTC
CAWVTSGGDNEQFF
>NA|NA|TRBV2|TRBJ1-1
TGTGCCAGCAGTGAGAGGGGGAGATGGGACACTGAAGCTTTCTTT
CASSERGRWDTEAFF
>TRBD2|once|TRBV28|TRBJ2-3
TGTGCCAGCAGTTTACCAGCGGGAGTCGCAGATACGCAGTATTTT
CASSLPAGVADTQYF
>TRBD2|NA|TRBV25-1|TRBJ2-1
TGTGCCAGCAGTGATAGCGGGAGAAATGAGCAGTTCTTC
CASSDSGRNEQFF
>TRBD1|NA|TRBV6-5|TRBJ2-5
TGTGCCAGCAGAGGGACAGGGGGCGATGGGACCCAGTACTTC
CASRGTGGDGTQYF
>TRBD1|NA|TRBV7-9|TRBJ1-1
TGTGCCAGCAGCCGCAGGGGGGCAGGAGTAGGAGCTTTCTTT
CASSRRGAGVGAFF
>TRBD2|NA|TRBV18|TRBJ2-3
TGTGCCAGCTCACCTCTCGTTATCTCTAGCGGTGGGAGCACAGATACGCAGTATTTT
CASSPLVISSGGSTDTQYF
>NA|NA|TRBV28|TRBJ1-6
TGTGCCAGCCAGGGAATGAATTCACCCCTCCACTTT
CASQGMNSPLHF
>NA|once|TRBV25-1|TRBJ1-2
TGTGCCAGCAGTGAATATCGGGCAGGGTCAGATGGCTACACCTTC
CASSEYRAGSDGYTF
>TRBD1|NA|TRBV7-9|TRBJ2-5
TGTGCCAGCAGCTTATTTGGCGGACAGGGTCCGGAGACCCAGTACTTC
CASSLFGGQGPETQYF
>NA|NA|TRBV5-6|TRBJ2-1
TGTGCCAGCAGCTTGGGACTTTACAATGAGCAGTTCTTC
CASSLGLYNEQFF
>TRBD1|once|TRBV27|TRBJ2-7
TGTGCCAGCAGTCGGACAGGGATTTACGAGCAGTACTTC
CASSRTGIYEQYF